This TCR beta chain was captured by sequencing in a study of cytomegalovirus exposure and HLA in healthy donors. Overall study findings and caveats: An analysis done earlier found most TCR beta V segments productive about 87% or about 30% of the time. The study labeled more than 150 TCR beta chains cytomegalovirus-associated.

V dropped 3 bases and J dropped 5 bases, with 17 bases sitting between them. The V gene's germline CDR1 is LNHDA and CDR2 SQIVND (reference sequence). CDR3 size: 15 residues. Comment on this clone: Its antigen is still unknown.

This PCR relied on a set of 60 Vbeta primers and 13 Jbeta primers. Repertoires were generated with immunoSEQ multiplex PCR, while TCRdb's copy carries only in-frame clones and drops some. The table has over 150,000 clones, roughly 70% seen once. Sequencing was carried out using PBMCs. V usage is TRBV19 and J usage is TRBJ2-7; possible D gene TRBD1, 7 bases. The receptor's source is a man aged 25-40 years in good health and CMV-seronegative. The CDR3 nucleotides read TGTGCCAGTAGTATCACGGCGGGACAGCCCGACGAGCAGTACTTC. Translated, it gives CASSITAGQPDEQYF.